This TCR beta chain stems from a study of neurological immune-mediated disorders. TCRdb re-called the 5' RACE reads with MiXCR, one entry per CDR3 protein. The sample has fewer than 85,000 distinct CDR3 sequences, roughly 15% seen once. There are many counts of this clonotype. The material sequenced was PBMCs. This sequence originates from a woman between 35 and 50 years old in good health.

The CDR3 sequence is CASSLVPRGYQETQYF. The CDR3, as DNA: TGTGCCAGCAGCTTAGTCCCGCGTGGGTACCAAGAGACCCAGTACTTC. V gene TRBV7-8 combines with J gene TRBJ2-5; D is undetermined. CDR3 length: 16 amino acids. Germline V lookup: CDR1 SGHVS, CDR2 FQNEAQ. V gave up 1 base and J gave up 0 bases, with 12 bases separating them.